This T cell receptor (beta chain) was obtained from a study of T cell responses to AZD1222 COVID-19 vaccine (dated by TCRdb to 2020 to 2022). With regard to the full study: Because spike-specific TCR depth and breadth did not differ between the two schedules, AZD1222 recipients who got a second dose at roughly 4 weeks were pooled with those who got a second dose at roughly 12 weeks. TCR sequencing covered some 250 trial participants: 207 given two doses of AZD1222 and some 25 given two doses of MenACWY control vaccine. Trial participants were enrolled into age subgroups of 18-55, 56-69 and 70-plus years, which contained about 150, 27 and 61 TCR-sequenced participants, respectively.

The cysteine opens and the phenylalanine closes a CDR3 of 11 amino acids. Only CDR3 DNA remains: 33 bases, in frame from the first base. According to the germline V gene, CDR1 reads SGHRS and CDR2 reads YFSETQ. With respect to this clone: Its antigen remains undetermined. No qualities accompany the bases; no much larger clone lies one base away.

The time point label, as the study defines it: baseline before first vaccination. The vaccinee samples were drawn from two UK trials, COV001 and COV002, one of which was a single-blind randomized controlled phase 2/3 trial testing AZD1222 (ChAdOx1 nCoV-19) in healthy adults. For TCRbeta chain sequencing, PBMC samples were collected from trial participants at day 0 and at day 28 after the second dose. What the work shows at the level of the full study, not this receptor alone: Spike-specific TCR breadth and depth rose significantly after two AZD1222 doses compared with day 0 and with MenACWY recipients. The whole spike protein was spanned by vaccine-associated CD4 TCRs, and dominant responses were seen in regions 160-218 and 743-854. In the small 56-69-year group, the increase in depth fell short of significance, most likely because of low power. Nearly half of unique spike-specific TCRs reportedly recognized epitopes outside regions mutated in the B.1.351 and B.1.1.7 variants. Conclusions about previously exposed vaccinees were limited because only six AZD1222 recipients were SARS-CoV-2 seropositive at baseline. Because no day 14 peak-response samples were available, repertoires were characterized only after the peak T cell response. Participants were mostly white British and included more females than males, and it was suggested by the authors that clonal diversity may have been underestimated.

The CDR3 regions of human TCRbeta chains were subjected to immunosequencing. Regarding the original processing steps: Repertoire TCRs were matched against a reference library of SARS-CoV-2-specific TCRs generated with the MIRA antigen-specificity platform. Breadth was defined as the fraction of unique TCRs that were SARS-CoV-2-associated, and depth was defined as the fraction of total T cells that were SARS-CoV-2-associated. Using the MIRA data, each spike-specific TCR was assigned both to the spike region to which the TCR was reactive and to a CD4 or CD8 class. Log10-transformed breadth and depth values were compared by one-way ANOVA with Sidak's multiple comparisons tests. TCRdb's version of the immuneACCESS table is confined to in-frame rearrangements and falls short of the full clone set. An unresolved V gene accounts for under half of the shortfall where checked; the remainder is of unknown origin. The V and J calls and the clone size are those of that table, but D and trimming were determined from the DNA. This sample lists some 85,000 clones; roughly 90% were detected once. About 22% of the sample rests with the top ten.

This clonotype originated in an adult in good health. Source: peripheral blood, taken on day 0 of AZD1222 vaccination. The chain uses TRBV5-1 and TRBJ1-1, with the D gene uncertain. The DNA reads as follows: TGCGCTTCGATGGGGAACACTGAAGCTTTCTTT. It specifies CASMGNTEAFF.